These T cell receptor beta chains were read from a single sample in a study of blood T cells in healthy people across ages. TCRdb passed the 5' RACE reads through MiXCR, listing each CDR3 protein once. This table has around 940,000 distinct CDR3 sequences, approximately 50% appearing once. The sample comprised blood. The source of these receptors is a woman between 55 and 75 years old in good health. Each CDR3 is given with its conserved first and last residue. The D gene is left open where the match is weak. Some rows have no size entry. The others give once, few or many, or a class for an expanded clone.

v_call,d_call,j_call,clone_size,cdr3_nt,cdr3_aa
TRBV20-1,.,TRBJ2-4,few,TGCAGTGCAGAGCCCAGACAGTTTCGGGGCAAAAACATTCAGTACTTC,CSAEPRQFRGKNIQYF
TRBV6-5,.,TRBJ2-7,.,TGTGCCAGCAGTTCCGTAAGGGGATACGAGCAGTACTTC,CASSSVRGYEQYF
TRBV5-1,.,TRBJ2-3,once,TGCGCCAGCAGCTTGGTGGGCCTGACGGCGCAGTATTTT,CASSLVGLTAQYF
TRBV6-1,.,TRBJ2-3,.,TGTGCCAGCAGTGAGGGGGGACATACGCAGTATTTT,CASSEGGHTQYF
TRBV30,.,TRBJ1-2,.,TGTGCCTGGATTGGGGACGCTAACTATGGCTACACCTTC,CAWIGDANYGYTF
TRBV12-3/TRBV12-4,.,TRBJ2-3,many,TGTGCCAGCAGTTTTTTTCGGGGAGTTCCAGATACGCAGTATTTT,CASSFFRGVPDTQYF
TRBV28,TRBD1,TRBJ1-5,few,TGTGCCAGCAGTGTGGACAGGGGGCTAGGTCAGCCCCAGCATTTT,CASSVDRGLGQPQHF
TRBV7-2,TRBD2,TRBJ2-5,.,TGTGCCAGCACCGCACACGTGGGACTAGTTTCTGCGTACTTC,CASTAHVGLVSAYF
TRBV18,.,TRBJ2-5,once,TGTGCCAGCTCAGGGGGGAGTGAAGAGACCCAGTACTTC,CASSGGSEETQYF
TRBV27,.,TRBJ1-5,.,TGTGCCAGCAGTGCATTCAGGGCCGGGGGTCAGCCCCAGCATTTT,CASSAFRAGGQPQHF
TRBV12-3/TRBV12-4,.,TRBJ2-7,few,TGTGCCAGCAGGACGGGCCAGGGGATCCACGAGCAGTACTTC,CASRTGQGIHEQYF
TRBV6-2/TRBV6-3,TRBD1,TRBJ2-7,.,TGTGCCAGCAGTTCCCTTCGAGGACAGGGGCATTCCTACGAGCAGTACTTC,CASSSLRGQGHSYEQYF
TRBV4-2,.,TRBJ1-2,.,TGTGCCAGCAGCCAAGATTTACAGGCGGTTGGCTACACCTTC,CASSQDLQAVGYTF
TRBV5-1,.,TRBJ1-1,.,TGCGCCAGCAGCTGGGGGAGGATCGAAGCTGAAGCTTTCTTT,CASSWGRIEAEAFF
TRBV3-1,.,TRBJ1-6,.,TGTGCCAGCAGCCCTCCCGGGATCTCACCCCTCCACTTT,CASSPPGISPLHF
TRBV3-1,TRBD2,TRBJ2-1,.,TGTGCCAGCAGCCACGATCCCTTCCACGAGGGACTAGCGGGAGTAAATGAGCAGTTCTTC,CASSHDPFHEGLAGVNEQFF
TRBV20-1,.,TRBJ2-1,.,TGCAGTGCTGGCTTGGACACCTACAATGAGCAGTTCTTC,CSAGLDTYNEQFF
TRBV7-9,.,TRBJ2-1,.,TGTGCCAGCAGCTTAGCGCTCCCTGGGTCCTACAATGAGCAGTTCTTC,CASSLALPGSYNEQFF
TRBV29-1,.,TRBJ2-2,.,TGCAGCGCCCGTCCGGGCTTCGCGGACACCGGGGAGCTGTTTTTT,CSARPGFADTGELFF
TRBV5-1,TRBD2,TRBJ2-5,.,TGCGCCAGCAGCTTGGTACGCCGAACTAGCGGGAGGGGAGTACAAGAGACCCAGTACTTC,CASSLVRRTSGRGVQETQYF
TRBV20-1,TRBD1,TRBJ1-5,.,TGCAGTGCCAAGGGGGCTCGCAATCAGCCCCAGCATTTT,CSAKGARNQPQHF
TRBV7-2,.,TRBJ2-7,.,TGTGCCAGCAGCAACAACAGGGCGGGATACGAGCAGTACTTC,CASSNNRAGYEQYF
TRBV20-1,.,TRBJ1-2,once,TGCAGTGCTAGTCCGCTGGCCGGCTATGGCTACACCTTC,CSASPLAGYGYTF
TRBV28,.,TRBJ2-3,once,TGTGCCAGCAGCGGGACCTTAAGTCCGGATACGCAGTATTTT,CASSGTLSPDTQYF
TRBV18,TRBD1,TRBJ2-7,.,TGTGCCAGCTCCAGGACAGGGTCGGAAAACGAGCAGTACTTC,CASSRTGSENEQYF
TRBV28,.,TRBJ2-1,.,TGTGCCAGCACCACCGGAGCGGGCACCTACAATGAGCAGTTCTTC,CASTTGAGTYNEQFF
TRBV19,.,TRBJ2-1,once,TGTGCCAGTAGTATAGTGGGTAATGAGCAGTTCTTC,CASSIVGNEQFF
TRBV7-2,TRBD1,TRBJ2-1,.,TGTGCCAGCAGCCCCGGGACAGAGGATGGCTACAATGAGCAGTTCTTC,CASSPGTEDGYNEQFF
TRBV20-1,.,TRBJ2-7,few,TGCAGTGCTAGCGGGAGTATGTACGAGCAGTACTTC,CSASGSMYEQYF
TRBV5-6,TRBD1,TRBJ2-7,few,TGTGCCAGCAGCCGGGTTTCCGGGACAGGGGCCAACGAGCAGTACTTC,CASSRVSGTGANEQYF
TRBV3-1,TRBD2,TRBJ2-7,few,TGTGCCAGCAGCCAACTAGCGGGAGACTACGAGCAGTACTTC,CASSQLAGDYEQYF
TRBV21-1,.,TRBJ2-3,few,TGTGCCAGCAGCAAAGTTTGTTTCGGATTCACAGATACGCAGTATTTT,CASSKVCFGFTDTQYF
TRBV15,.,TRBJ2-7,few,TGTGCCACCAGCAGAGATGTGGGAGTCTACGAGCAGTACTTC,CATSRDVGVYEQYF